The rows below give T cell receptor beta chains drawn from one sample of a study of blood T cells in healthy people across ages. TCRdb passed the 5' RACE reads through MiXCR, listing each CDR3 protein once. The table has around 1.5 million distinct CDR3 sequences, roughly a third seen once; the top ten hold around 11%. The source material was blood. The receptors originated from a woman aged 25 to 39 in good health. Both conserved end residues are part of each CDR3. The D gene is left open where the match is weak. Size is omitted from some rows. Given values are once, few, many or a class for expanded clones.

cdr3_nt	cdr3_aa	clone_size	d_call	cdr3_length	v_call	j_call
TGCGCCAGCACCTCGGGAGGGGGGTCGAAGGAGACCCAGTACTTC	CASTSGGGSKETQYF	.	TRBD2	15	TRBV5-1	TRBJ2-5
TGCGCCAGCAGTCCGGTCAGAAACTATGGCTACACCTTC	CASSPVRNYGYTF	once	.	13	TRBV10-1	TRBJ1-2
TGTGCCACCAGCACTGAGACAGGGCCCTCCTACGAGCAGTACTTC	CATSTETGPSYEQYF	many	TRBD1	15	TRBV15	TRBJ2-7
TGTGCCAGCACCACACGGGACAGCTACGAGCAGTACTTC	CASTTRDSYEQYF	.	TRBD1	13	TRBV28	TRBJ2-7
TGTGCTAGTGGTTCGGGAGGACTAGGCACAGATACGCAGTATTTT	CASGSGGLGTDTQYF	.	TRBD2	15	TRBV12-5	TRBJ2-3
TGTGCCAGCAGCTTGGGGCGACAGGGTAAAGAGACCCAGTACTTC	CASSLGRQGKETQYF	.	TRBD1	15	TRBV5-6	TRBJ2-5
TGTGCCAGCAGCTTCGGGACTATCCACGAGCAGTACTTC	CASSFGTIHEQYF	.	TRBD2	13	TRBV7-6	TRBJ2-7
TGCAGTGCTAGAGATAGTGGAGGATTGAAGGAGACCCAGTACTTC	CSARDSGGLKETQYF	few	.	15	TRBV20-1	TRBJ2-5
TGTGCCATCAGTGAGGTGGGATCCAGCTATGGCTACACCTTC	CAISEVGSSYGYTF	few	.	14	TRBV10-3	TRBJ1-2
TGCAGTGCTAGGCCCCAATTACAGGACTATGGCTACACCTTC	CSARPQLQDYGYTF	.	.	14	TRBV20-1	TRBJ1-2
TGTGCCAGCAGCCGTGGAGCCGGCGGGAGATTAAAAGAGACCCAGTACTTC	CASSRGAGGRLKETQYF	.	TRBD2	17	TRBV3-1	TRBJ2-5